These 3 T cell receptor beta chains originate from one sample sequenced in a study of T cells in Graves' hyperthyroidism and ophthalmopathy. Researchers amplified the TCR beta CDR3 regions from RNA transcripts. Using the HTBI primer set, a first-round RT-PCR was run on the TCR CDR3. TCRdb analysed the multiplex PCR reads with MiXCR anew, one entry per CDR3 protein. The sample holds a few hundred thousand distinct CDR3 sequences, around a sixth seen once. Sequencing was carried out using blood. The receptor set was obtained from a man aged 18 to 35 with Graves' ophthalmopathy.

The rearrangement links TRBV5-6 to TRBJ2-1; TRBD2 agrees at 12 bases. J was trimmed by 10 bases and V by 0 bases; bases with no gene match: 8. The CDR3 totals 16 residues. Germline V gene data show CDR1 as SGHDT and CDR2 as YYEEEE. The chain's CDR3 is CASSLVTLAGGWEQFF. The CDR3 nucleotides are TGTGCCAGCAGCTTGGTCACACTAGCGGGGGGCTGGGAGCAGTTCTTC.

V gene TRBV20-1 combines with J gene TRBJ1-4, with TRBD1 identical over 11 bases. Looked up from germline, CDR1 is DFQATT and CDR2 is SNEGSKA (reference sequence). The CDR3 sequence is 14 residues long. Trimming removed 4 bases from V and 8 bases from J; junction bases left unmatched: 6. This chain's CDR3 is CSATGQGAREKLFF. The CDR3 region has the DNA TGCAGTGCTACCGGACAGGGGGCTAGAGAAAAACTGTTTTTT.

The rearrangement links TRBV15 to TRBJ2-7; TRBD2 matches at 11 bases. The CDR3 is made up of 15 amino acids. Germline CDR1 reads LNHNV; CDR2 reads YYDKDF (reference sequence). V trimming: 2 bases; J trimming: 2 bases; junction bases outside the gene matches: 2. The CDR3 DNA is TGTGCCACCAGCAGACTAGCGGGGGGAACCTACGAGCAGTACTTC. Amino acids: CATSRLAGGTYEQYF.